This record looks at one T cell receptor beta chain sequence and its context. Its antigen is as yet unknown. Germline V CDR1 and CDR2: SGHVS, FNYEAQ. The length of the CDR3 is 16 residues. J gave up 4 bases and V 4 bases, and 7 bases lay outside the gene matches. This specimen comes from a study of T cell repertoires in cytomegalovirus infection. Study outcomes and limitations: Summed frequency of shared TCR beta families picked out CMV carriers who also had the relevant HLA. There were HLA-C-restricted CMV-specific TCR beta clonotypes dominating the ex vivo response.

TCRdb processed the reads anew with MiXCR; each CDR3 protein has one entry. The table lists about 140,000 distinct CDR3 sequences, roughly 6% of them singletons, with approximately 19% in the top ten. Sequenced material: PBMCs. This chain joins TRBV7-6 and TRBJ2-3, with 11 bases fitting TRBD2. This TCR came from a human donor in good health (CMV status not recorded). Some clones in this sample may be carry-over from other donors' samples. This CDR3 reads CASSSLAGGPADTQYF. In DNA, the CDR3 is TGTGCCAGCAGCTCATTAGCGGGGGGGCCGGCAGATACGCAGTATTTT.